This TCR beta chain derives from a study of cytotoxic CD8 clonotypes in ibrutinib-treated CLL. Per the germline V gene, CDR1 is SGHTA and CDR2 is FQGNSA. The CDR3 loop spans 14 amino acids. V was pared by 5 bases and J by 4 bases, with 14 bases between. The repertoire was sequenced with immunoSEQ multiplex PCR; TCRdb's copy has only in-frame clones and lacks some. The sample has 130,000 or so clones; 75% to 90% are singletons. This material consisted of PBMCs, taken after 24 months of ibrutinib treatment. The sequence was collected from a human donor with chronic lymphocytic leukemia. The chain links TRBV7-2 to TRBJ1-2; tentatively, D is TRBD1 (6 bases). CDR3 in DNA: TGTGCCAGCAGCCAACGGGGGGCTGGCTATGGCTACACCTTC. Encoded protein: CASSQRGAGYGYTF.